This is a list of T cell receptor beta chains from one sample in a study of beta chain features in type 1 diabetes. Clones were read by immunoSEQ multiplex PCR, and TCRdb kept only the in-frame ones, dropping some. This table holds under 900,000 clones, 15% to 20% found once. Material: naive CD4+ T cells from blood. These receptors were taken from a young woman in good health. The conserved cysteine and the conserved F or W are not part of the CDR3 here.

CDR3aa: ASSHGSGRRELF
v_gene: TRBV6-5
len: 12
j_gene: TRBJ2-2

CDR3aa: ASSKGRGSSEQY
v_gene: TRBV19
len: 12
j_gene: TRBJ2-7

CDR3aa: ASSPMEGAKNIQY
v_gene: TRBV7-9
len: 13
j_gene: TRBJ2-4

CDR3aa: ASSIFGGSSSYEQY
v_gene: TRBV19
len: 14
j_gene: TRBJ2-7

CDR3aa: ATSRDKNYGYT
v_gene: TRBV15
len: 11
j_gene: TRBJ1-2

CDR3aa: AISSGVRSYGYT
v_gene: TRBV10-3
len: 12
j_gene: TRBJ1-2

CDR3aa: ASRVGTEYQPQH
v_gene: TRBV6-6
len: 12
j_gene: TRBJ1-5

CDR3aa: ASSPPGELF
v_gene: TRBV18
len: 9
j_gene: TRBJ2-2

CDR3aa: ASSQVGGAGANVLT
v_gene: TRBV4-2
len: 14
j_gene: TRBJ2-6

CDR3aa: ASSWLVSYNEQF
v_gene: TRBV28
len: 12
j_gene: TRBJ2-1

CDR3aa: ASSRWAGGPDTDTQY
v_gene: TRBV4-3
len: 15
j_gene: TRBJ2-3

CDR3aa: AISRTDTSTDTQY
v_gene: TRBV10-3
len: 13
j_gene: TRBJ2-3

CDR3aa: ASRRGYNEQF
v_gene: TRBV19
len: 10
j_gene: TRBJ2-1

CDR3aa: ASSLVRYTEAF
v_gene: TRBV5-1
len: 11
j_gene: TRBJ1-1

CDR3aa: ASSIRAGGGQPQH
v_gene: TRBV19
len: 13
j_gene: TRBJ1-5

CDR3aa: AIRDSGRSTYEQY
v_gene: TRBV10-3
len: 13
j_gene: TRBJ2-7

CDR3aa: ASSPDRNSGNTIY
v_gene: TRBV4-3
len: 13
j_gene: TRBJ1-3

CDR3aa: ASSPSGQSSYNEQF
v_gene: TRBV18
len: 14
j_gene: TRBJ2-1

CDR3aa: ASSWTGTAYNEQF
v_gene: TRBV7-2
len: 13
j_gene: TRBJ2-1

CDR3aa: ASGARGTNEKLF
v_gene: TRBV7-9
len: 12
j_gene: TRBJ1-4

CDR3aa: ASSLAARLLPSSTDTQY
v_gene: TRBV11-1
len: 17
j_gene: TRBJ2-3

CDR3aa: ASSRQGSGSLRD
v_gene: TRBV10-2
len: 12
j_gene: TRBJ2-5

CDR3aa: ASRPQVTNQPQH
v_gene: TRBV11-2
len: 12
j_gene: TRBJ1-5